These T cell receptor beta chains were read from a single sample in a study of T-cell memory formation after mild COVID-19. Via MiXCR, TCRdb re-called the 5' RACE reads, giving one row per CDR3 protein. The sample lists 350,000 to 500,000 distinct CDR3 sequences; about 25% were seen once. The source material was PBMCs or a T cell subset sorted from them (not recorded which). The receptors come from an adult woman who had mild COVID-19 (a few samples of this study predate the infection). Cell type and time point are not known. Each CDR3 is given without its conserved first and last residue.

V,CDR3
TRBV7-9,ASRGGGEQF
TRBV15,ATSIRRTEAF
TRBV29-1,STNDRAGGYT
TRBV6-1,ASTEVGQRTDTQY
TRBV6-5,ASSYVLAGGHTGELF
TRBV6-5,ASSHDRGSHEQY
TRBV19,ASSYRGPGEVMNTEAF
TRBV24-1,ATSDLPNSPLH
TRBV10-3,AIGGTGAYEQY
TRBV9,ASSTGTSAYEQY
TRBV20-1,SASQRAPWETQY
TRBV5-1,ASSKDRVPTDTQY
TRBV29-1,SVGPGAHGYT
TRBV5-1,ASSLGQGKDEQF
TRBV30,AWSEGRNQPQH
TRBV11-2,ASSQGLRGAETQY
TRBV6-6,ASSPGSYSNQPQH
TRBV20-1,SARQTDHQPQH
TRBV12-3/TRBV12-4,ASSLGYDQPQH
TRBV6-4,ASSEAGATDTQY
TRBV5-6,ASTRGGGLNEKLF
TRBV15,ATSRESDRNYGYT
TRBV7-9,ASSGTSGGPSSYNEQF
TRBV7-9,ASSSRDTTEAF
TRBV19,ASSDRGPSGGYT
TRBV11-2,ASSLLSGQGNYEQY
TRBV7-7,ASSLGAGRTGELF
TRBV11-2,ASSSPSGGGTQY
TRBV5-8,ASSPPTGDGETQY
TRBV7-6,ASTDVPGGQTGTDTQY
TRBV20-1,SATTASTDTQY
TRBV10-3,AISDGYEQY
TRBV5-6,ASSLPGTIYEQY
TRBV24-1,ATSGGPFTDTQY
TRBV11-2,ASSLGPLGSSYNEQF
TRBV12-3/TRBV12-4,ASRRDPGYRANTGELF
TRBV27,ASGSGPNPYEQY
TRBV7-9,ASSAGEVYEQY
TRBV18,ASSPTRDSYGYT
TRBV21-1,ASSKSTFPTGVNTEAF
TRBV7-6,ASSITGAPDSPLH
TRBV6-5,ASRERPISSYNEQF
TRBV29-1,SVGLTYEQY
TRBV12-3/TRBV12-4,ASSVQGGYPEAF
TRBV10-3,AISEGSSTGYEQY
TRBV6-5,ASSNWASDTDTQY
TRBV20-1,SAGDGLVADTQY
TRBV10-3,AISERGAGETQY
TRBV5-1,ASSSGSVDTQY
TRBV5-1,ASSLTGPSGPQVGGQF
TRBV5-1,ASSLTGGLGFEQY
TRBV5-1,ASSPDYTQY
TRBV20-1,SARELGSAYEQY
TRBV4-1,ASSLQGGRENYGYT
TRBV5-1,ASSLSGQSYGYT